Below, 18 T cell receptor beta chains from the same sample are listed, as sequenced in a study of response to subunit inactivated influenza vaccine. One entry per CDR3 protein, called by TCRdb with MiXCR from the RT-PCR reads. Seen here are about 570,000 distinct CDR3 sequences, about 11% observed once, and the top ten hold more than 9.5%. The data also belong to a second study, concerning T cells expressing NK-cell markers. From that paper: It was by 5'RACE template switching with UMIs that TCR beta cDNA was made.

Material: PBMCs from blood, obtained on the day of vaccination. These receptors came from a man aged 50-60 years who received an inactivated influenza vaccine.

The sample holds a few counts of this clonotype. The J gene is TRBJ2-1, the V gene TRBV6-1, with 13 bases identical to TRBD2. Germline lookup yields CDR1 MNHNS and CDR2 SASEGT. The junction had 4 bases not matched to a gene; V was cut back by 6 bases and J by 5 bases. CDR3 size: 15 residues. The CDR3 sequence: CASSTTSGGNNEQFF. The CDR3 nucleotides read TGTGCCAGCAGCACGACTAGCGGGGGGAACAATGAGCAGTTCTTC.

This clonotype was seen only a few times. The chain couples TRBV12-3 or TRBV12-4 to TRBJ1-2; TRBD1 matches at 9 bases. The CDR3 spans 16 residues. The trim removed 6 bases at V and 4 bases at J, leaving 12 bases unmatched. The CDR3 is CASRGRDRVDTYGYTF. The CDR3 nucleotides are TGTGCCAGCAGAGGAAGGGACAGGGTGGACACCTATGGCTACACCTTC.

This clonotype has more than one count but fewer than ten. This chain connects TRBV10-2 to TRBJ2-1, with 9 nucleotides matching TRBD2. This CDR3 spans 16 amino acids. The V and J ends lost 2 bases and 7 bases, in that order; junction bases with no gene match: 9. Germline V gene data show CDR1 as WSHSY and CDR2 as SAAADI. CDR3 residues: CASSEPRGGQLNEQFF. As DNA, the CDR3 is TGCGCCAGCAGTGAGCCGCGGGGGGGCCAGTTAAATGAGCAGTTCTTC.

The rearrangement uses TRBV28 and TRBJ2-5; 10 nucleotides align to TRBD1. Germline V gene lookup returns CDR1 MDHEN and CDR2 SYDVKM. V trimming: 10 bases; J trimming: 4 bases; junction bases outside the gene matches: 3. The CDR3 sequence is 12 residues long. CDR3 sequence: CAIRTGGETQYF. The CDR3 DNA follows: TGTGCCATCCGGACAGGGGGAGAGACCCAGTACTTC.

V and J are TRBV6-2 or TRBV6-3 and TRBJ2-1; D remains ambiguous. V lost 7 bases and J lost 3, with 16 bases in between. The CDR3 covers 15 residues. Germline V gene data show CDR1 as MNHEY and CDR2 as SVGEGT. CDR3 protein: CASNESPVGYNEQFF. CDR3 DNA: TGTGCCAGCAACGAGTCCCCGGTGGGCTACAATGAGCAGTTCTTC.

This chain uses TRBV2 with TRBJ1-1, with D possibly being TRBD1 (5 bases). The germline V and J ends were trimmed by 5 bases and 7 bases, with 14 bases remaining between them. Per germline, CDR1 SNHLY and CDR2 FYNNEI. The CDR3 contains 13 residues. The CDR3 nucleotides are TGTGCCAGCAGTCCCCGGTTGGGGGATGAAGCTTTCTTT. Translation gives CASSPRLGDEAFF. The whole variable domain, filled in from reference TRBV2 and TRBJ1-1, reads EPEVTQTPSHQVTQMGQEVILRCVPISNHLYFYWYRQILGQKVEFLVSFYNNEISEKSEIFDDQFSVERPDGSNFTLKIRSTKLEDSAMYFCASSPRLGDEAFFGQGTRLTVV.

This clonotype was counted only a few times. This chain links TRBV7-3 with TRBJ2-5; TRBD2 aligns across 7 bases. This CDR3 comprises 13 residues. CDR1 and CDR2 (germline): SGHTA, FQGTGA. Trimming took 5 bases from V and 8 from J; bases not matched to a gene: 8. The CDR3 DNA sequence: TGTGCCAGCAGCCCCGAGCGGGATGGAACCCAGTACTTC. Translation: CASSPERDGTQYF.

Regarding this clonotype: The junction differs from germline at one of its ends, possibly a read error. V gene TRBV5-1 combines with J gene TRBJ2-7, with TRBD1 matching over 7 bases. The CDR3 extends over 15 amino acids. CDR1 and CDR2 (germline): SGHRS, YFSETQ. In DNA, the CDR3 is TGCGACAGCAGCTTGGGACAGCAGTCTTCCTACGAGCAGTACTTC. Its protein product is CDSSLGQQSSYEQYF.

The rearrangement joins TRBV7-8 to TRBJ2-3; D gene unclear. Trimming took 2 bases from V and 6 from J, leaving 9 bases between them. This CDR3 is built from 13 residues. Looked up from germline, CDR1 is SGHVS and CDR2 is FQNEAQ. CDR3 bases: TGTGCCAGCAGCTTATCCGTCCGGGATACGCAGTATTTT. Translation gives CASSLSVRDTQYF.

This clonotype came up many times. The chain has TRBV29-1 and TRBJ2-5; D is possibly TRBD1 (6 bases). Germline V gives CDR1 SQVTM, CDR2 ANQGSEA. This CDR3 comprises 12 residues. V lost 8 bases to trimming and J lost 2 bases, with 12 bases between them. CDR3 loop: CSSRQGQETQYF. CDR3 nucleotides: TGCAGCTCCCGGCAGGGGCAAGAGACCCAGTACTTC.

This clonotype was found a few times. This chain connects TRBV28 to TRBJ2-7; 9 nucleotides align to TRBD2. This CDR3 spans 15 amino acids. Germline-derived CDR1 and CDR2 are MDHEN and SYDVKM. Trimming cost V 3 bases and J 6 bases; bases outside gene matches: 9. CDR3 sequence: CASSFRAGGPGEQYF. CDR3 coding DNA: TGTGCCAGCAGTTTCCGGGCGGGAGGGCCGGGCGAGCAGTACTTC.

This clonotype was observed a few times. The CDR3 reads CASRIRAGTGELFF. CDR3 coding DNA: TGTGCCAGCAGAATCCGGGCCGGCACCGGGGAGCTGTTTTTT. This rearrangement joins TRBV12-3 or TRBV12-4 to TRBJ2-2, with D hard to call. The CDR3 extends over 14 amino acids. V dropped 6 bases and J dropped 4 bases, with 12 bases sitting between them.

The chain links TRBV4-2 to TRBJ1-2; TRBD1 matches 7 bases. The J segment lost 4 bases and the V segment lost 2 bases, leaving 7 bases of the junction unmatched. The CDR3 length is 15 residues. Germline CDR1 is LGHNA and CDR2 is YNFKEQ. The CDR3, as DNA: TGTGCCAGCAGCCAAATAGACAGGGACCTCTATGGCTACACCTTC. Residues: CASSQIDRDLYGYTF.

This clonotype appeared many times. CDR3 in amino acids: CASRPGRTGASSGRGSNEQFF. Written as DNA, the CDR3 is TGCGCCAGCAGGCCTGGAAGGACGGGGGCCTCTAGCGGGAGGGGTAGTAATGAGCAGTTCTTC. The chain has TRBV5-1 and TRBJ2-1; 12 positions agree with TRBD2. The ends lost 5 bases at V and 7 bases at J; junction bases unmatched: 25. The germline gives CDR1 SGHRS, CDR2 YFSETQ. CDR3 length: 21 amino acids. The entire variable domain, with the rest obtained from reference TRBV5-1 and TRBJ2-1, is as follows: KAGVTQTPRYLIKTRGQQVTLSCSPISGHRSVSWYQQTPGQGLQFLFEYFSETQRNKGNFPGRFSGRQFSNSRSEMNVSTLELGDSALYLCASRPGRTGASSGRGSNEQFFGPGTRLTVL.

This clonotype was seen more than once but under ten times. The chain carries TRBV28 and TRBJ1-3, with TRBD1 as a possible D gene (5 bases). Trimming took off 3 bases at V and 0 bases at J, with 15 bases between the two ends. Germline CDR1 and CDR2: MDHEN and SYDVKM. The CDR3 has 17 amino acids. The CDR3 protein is CASSFSGTPSSGNTIYF. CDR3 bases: TGTGCCAGCAGTTTTAGCGGGACGCCGAGCTCTGGAAACACCATATATTTT.

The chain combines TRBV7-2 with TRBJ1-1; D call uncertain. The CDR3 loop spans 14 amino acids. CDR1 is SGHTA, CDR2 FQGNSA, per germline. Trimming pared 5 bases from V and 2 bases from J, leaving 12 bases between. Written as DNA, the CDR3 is TGTGCCAGCAGCGGATTGGGCGTAAACACTGAAGCTTTCTTT. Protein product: CASSGLGVNTEAFF.

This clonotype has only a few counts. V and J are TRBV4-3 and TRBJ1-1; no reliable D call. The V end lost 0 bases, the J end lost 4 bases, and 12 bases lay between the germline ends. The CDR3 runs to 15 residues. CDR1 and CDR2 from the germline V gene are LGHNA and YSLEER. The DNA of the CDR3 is TGCGCCAGCAGCCAAGATCCGCACCGGGCCACTGAAGCTTTCTTT. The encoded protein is CASSQDPHRATEAFF.

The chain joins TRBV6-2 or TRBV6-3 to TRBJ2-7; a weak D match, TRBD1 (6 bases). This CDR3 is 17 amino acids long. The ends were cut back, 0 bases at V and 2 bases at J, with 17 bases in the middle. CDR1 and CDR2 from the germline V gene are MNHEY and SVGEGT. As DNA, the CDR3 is TGTGCCAGCAGTTACTCGAATTATCGTGGGACACCCTACGAGCAGTACTTC. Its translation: CASSYSNYRGTPYEQYF.